The T cell receptor (beta chain) under discussion was sequenced for a study of blood T cell repertoires in COVID-19. At the level of the study: Samples of COVID-19 (acute and convalescent) were obtained from the United States, Italy and Spain. The analysed material was cDNA or gDNA that came from T cells, B-cell-depleted T cells, or PBMCs.

Produced via immunoSEQ multiplex PCR; TCRdb's table is partial and in-frame only. The table includes some 210,000 clones, approximately 80% detected once. Cohort placement rested on clinical history that participants reported themselves. The ends lost 0 bases at V and 5 bases at J; junction bases unmatched: 6. The CDR3 covers 18 residues. Germline-derived CDR1 and CDR2 are KGHSH and LQKENI. The specimen sequenced was PBMCs or T cells enriched from blood (not recorded which). V usage is TRBV18 and J usage is TRBJ2-1, with 14 bases identical to TRBD2. The receptor was isolated from a woman aged 45-60 years with acute COVID-19. CDR3 bases: TGTGCCAGCTCACCACCGAGGGGGACTAGCGGGGGACACAATGAGCAGTTCTTC. Protein product: CASSPPRGTSGGHNEQFF.